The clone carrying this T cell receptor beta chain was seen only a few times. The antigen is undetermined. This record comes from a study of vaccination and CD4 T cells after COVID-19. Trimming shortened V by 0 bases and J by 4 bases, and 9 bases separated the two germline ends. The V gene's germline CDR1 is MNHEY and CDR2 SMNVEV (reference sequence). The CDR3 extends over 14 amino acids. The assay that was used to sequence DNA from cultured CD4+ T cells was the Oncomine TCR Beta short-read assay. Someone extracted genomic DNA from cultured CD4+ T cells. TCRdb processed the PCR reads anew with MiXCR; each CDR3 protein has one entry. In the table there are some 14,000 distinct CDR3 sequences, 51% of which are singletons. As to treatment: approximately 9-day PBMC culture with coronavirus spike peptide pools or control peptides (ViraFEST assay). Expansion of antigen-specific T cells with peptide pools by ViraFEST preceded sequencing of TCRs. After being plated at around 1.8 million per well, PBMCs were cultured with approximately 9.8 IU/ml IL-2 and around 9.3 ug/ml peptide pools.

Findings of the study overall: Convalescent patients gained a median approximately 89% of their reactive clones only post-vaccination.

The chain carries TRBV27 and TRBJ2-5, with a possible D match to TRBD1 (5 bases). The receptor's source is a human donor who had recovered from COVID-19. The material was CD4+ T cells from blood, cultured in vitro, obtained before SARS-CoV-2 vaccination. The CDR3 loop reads CASSLSDTGETQYF. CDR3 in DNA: TGTGCCAGCAGTTTATCGGACACGGGAGAGACCCAGTACTTC.